This is a list of T cell receptor beta chains from one sample in a study of molecular identifiers for immune sequencing clone quantification. From the PCR reads, TCRdb called clonotypes with MiXCR, one entry per CDR3 protein. The sample records around 460,000 distinct CDR3 sequences, roughly 24% being singletons. The source material was naive CD8+ T cells from blood, with Jurkat cell RNA spiked in. Receptors originate from a human donor in good health. Some libraries in this study had Jurkat cell RNA spiked in. Both conserved end residues are part of each CDR3. A D gene is named only where the DNA matches it firmly. Clone sizes are given selectively: once, few, many, or a class where the clone is expanded.

D gene	V gene	J gene	clone size	CDR3 DNA	CDR3 protein
TRBD2	TRBV10-2	TRBJ2-5	.	TGCGCCAGCAGATCACTAGCGGGGGGGTTTCAAGAGACCCAGTACTTC	CASRSLAGGFQETQYF
.	TRBV9	TRBJ2-3	few	TGTGCCAGCAGCCCCGACGGGGGGCGGGAAGATACGCAGTATTTT	CASSPDGGREDTQYF
.	TRBV2	TRBJ1-5	many	TGTGCCAGCAGTGAACGAAATGCCCCCGAAAACAGCAATCAGCCCCAGCATTTT	CASSERNAPENSNQPQHF
.	TRBV27	TRBJ2-2	.	TGTGCCAGCCAGAAAGACACCGGGGAGCTGTTTTTT	CASQKDTGELFF
TRBD1	TRBV6-5	TRBJ2-7	many	TGTGCCAGCAGTTATGAGGGGACAGGGGGCTACGAGCAGTACTTC	CASSYEGTGGYEQYF
TRBD1	TRBV28	TRBJ2-5	.	TGTGCCAGCAGTACCCCAATGGCAGGGGGCTTCAAGACCCAGTACTTC	CASSTPMAGGFKTQYF
.	TRBV29-1	TRBJ1-1	many	TGCAGCGGAGGGGACGTTGAAGCTTTCTTT	CSGGDVEAFF
.	TRBV27	TRBJ1-5	.	TGTGCCAGCAGTTTATTCCTCGGTCAGCCCCAGCATTTT	CASSLFLGQPQHF
.	TRBV10-3	TRBJ2-5	few	TGTGCCATCAGTGAGTCGGTGGGGGAATTAAAAGAGACCCAGTACTTC	CAISESVGELKETQYF
TRBD2	TRBV7-3	TRBJ2-1	.	TGTGCCAGCAGCTTTTTTTATTCTAGCGGGGGAGACAATGAGCAGTTCTTC	CASSFFYSSGGDNEQFF
TRBD1	TRBV11-2	TRBJ2-2	.	TGTGCCAGCAGCCAGCCCGGGACAGATACCGGGGAGCTGTTTTTT	CASSQPGTDTGELFF
.	TRBV7-6	TRBJ1-3	many	TGTGCCAGCAGCTTAGAGCGCGGGGCTTCTGGAAACACCATATATTTT	CASSLERGASGNTIYF
.	TRBV27	TRBJ1-2	few	TGTGCCAGCGGCCGCCCGGCAGATCCTTATGGCTACACCTTC	CASGRPADPYGYTF
TRBD2	TRBV29-1	TRBJ2-3	many	TGCAGCGTTGAGGGACTAGCGGGAGTTGTTAGTAACCCAGATACGCAGTATTTT	CSVEGLAGVVSNPDTQYF
.	TRBV14	TRBJ2-3	many	TGTGCCAGCAGTATGAGTCCCGGTACGCAGTATTTT	CASSMSPGTQYF
.	TRBV28	TRBJ1-1	many	TGTGCCAGCAGTTTGTGGACAAAGAACACTGAAGCTTTCTTT	CASSLWTKNTEAFF
TRBD2	TRBV5-4	TRBJ2-7	few	TGTGCCAGCAGCCCCTACGGACTAGCTTTCCAGCAGTACTTC	CASSPYGLAFQQYF
.	TRBV6-6	TRBJ2-5	.	TGTGCCAGCAGTTACATGGAGACCCAGTACTTC	CASSYMETQYF
.	TRBV29-1	TRBJ2-7	.	TGCAGCGTTGGAGGGGGATCTACCTACGAGCAGTACTTC	CSVGGGSTYEQYF
TRBD1	TRBV7-8	TRBJ2-3	few	TGTGCCAGCAGCCCACGGACAGGGGCCCTTATCGATACGCAGTATTTT	CASSPRTGALIDTQYF
.	TRBV19	TRBJ2-7	once	TGTGCCAGTAGTACTGGGGTAACCGTAACCTCCGAGCAGTACTTC	CASSTGVTVTSEQYF
.	TRBV29-1	TRBJ2-2	many	TGCAGCGTGGACGATACGAACACCGGGGAGCTGTTTTTT	CSVDDTNTGELFF
.	TRBV25-1	TRBJ2-1	few	TGTGCCAGCGTGAAAGGGACGGAGCAGTTCTTC	CASVKGTEQFF
.	TRBV27	TRBJ2-7	.	TGTGCCAGCAGAAGTCTGGCGGGTCACATCTACGAGCAGTACTTC	CASRSLAGHIYEQYF
.	TRBV4-3	TRBJ1-4	.	TGCGCCAGCAGCCCCGAGACAGGCAACAATGAAAAACTGTTTTTT	CASSPETGNNEKLFF